Listed here is a single T cell receptor (beta chain). The antigen remains undetermined. V was pared by 2 bases and J by 4 bases, with 13 bases of the junction left unmatched. CDR1 is MNHEY, CDR2 SVGEGT, per germline. The CDR3 runs 18 residues. The data derive from a study of T cell repertoires in cytomegalovirus infection. Study information: HLA-B-restricted CMV epitopes that are well studied were used alongside recently identified HLA-C-restricted ones. Public signatures in TCR beta pointed to CMV infection and matching HLA type.

TCRdb reanalysed the reads using MiXCR and keeps one entry per CDR3 protein. The sample has 300,000 to 400,000 distinct CDR3 sequences, approximately 32% seen once. Study-wide points: Individuals carrying CMV plus the relevant HLA were identified by cumulative frequency of public TCR beta families. There were HLA-C-restricted CMV-specific TCR beta clonotypes dominating the ex vivo response.

This rearrangement joins TRBV6-2 or TRBV6-3 to TRBJ2-1; 8 positions agree with TRBD2. This clonotype was obtained from a human donor in good health (CMV status not recorded). Some clones in this sample may be carry-over from other donors' samples. This specimen consisted of cultured PBMCs, obtained from culture after CMV antigen stimulation. CDR3 coding DNA: TGTGCCAGCAGTTACGTGGCGGGGGGCGATTTTAGTTACAATGAGCAGTTCTTC. This sequence encodes CASSYVAGGDFSYNEQFF.